Given below is one TCR beta chain in context. No antigen is known for it. The data stem from a study of cytomegalovirus exposure and HLA in healthy donors. Turning to the study itself: Unique TCRs from HLA-typed donors, approximately 80 million of them, were held in an early data release. Whole-study results and caveats: The authors enumerated 164 TCR beta chains as linked to cytomegalovirus. In a later analysis, TCR association rates varied by HLA locus: DRB1 most, HLA-C fewest. It has been reported that TCR beta sequences accurately predicted the HLA-A and HLA-B alleles of most subjects.

The PCR employed 60 Vbeta primers together with 13 Jbeta primers. The table came from immunoSEQ multiplex PCR; TCRdb's copy has only in-frame clones and leaves some out. The table includes fewer than 250,000 clones, around 80% detected once. The TCR sequence derives from a man aged 35 to 55 in good health and CMV-seronegative. Sequenced material: PBMCs.

The CDR3 is CASSFSAGPSSGNTIYF. The CDR3 DNA is TGTGCCAGCAGCTTTTCGGCAGGTCCGAGCTCTGGAAACACCATATATTTT. This rearrangement joins TRBV7-2 to TRBJ1-3; D gene ambiguous. V was clipped by 3 bases and J by 0 bases, with 15 bases between them. Germline CDR1 reads SGHTA; CDR2 reads FQGNSA. CDR3 length equals 17 residues.